These T cell receptor beta chains were read from a single sample in a study of blood T cells in healthy people across ages. TCRdb re-called the 5' RACE reads through MiXCR, storing one row per CDR3 protein. The table shows roughly 700,000 distinct CDR3 sequences, with approximately 29% occurring only once. Sequences were obtained from blood. The receptors derive from a woman older than 75 in good health. Both conserved end residues are part of each CDR3. Each record gives: CDR3 DNA, CDR3 protein, J gene, clone size, V gene, D gene. D genes are given only for firm matches. Some rows have no size entry. The others give once, few or many, or a class for an expanded clone.

cdr3_nt: TGTGCCAGCAGCCTTCTAAGGGGCTATGAAGCTTTCTTT; cdr3_aa: CASSLLRGYEAFF; j_call: TRBJ1-1; clone_size: few; v_call: TRBV11-2; d_call: NA
cdr3_nt: TGTGCCTGGAGGGAGGGCTACACCTTC; cdr3_aa: CAWREGYTF; j_call: TRBJ1-2; clone_size: few; v_call: TRBV30; d_call: NA
cdr3_nt: TGTGCCAGCAGTGAGCCAGCTAGAACAGATACGCAGTATTTT; cdr3_aa: CASSEPARTDTQYF; j_call: TRBJ2-3; clone_size: NA; v_call: TRBV12-3/TRBV12-4; d_call: NA
cdr3_nt: TGTGCCAGCTCACCGGGTGGACTCTACAGCACAGATACGCAGTATTTT; cdr3_aa: CASSPGGLYSTDTQYF; j_call: TRBJ2-3; clone_size: few; v_call: TRBV18; d_call: NA
cdr3_nt: TGTGCCATCAGAAAAAACCAGGGGGAGACCCAGTTCTTC; cdr3_aa: CAIRKNQGETQFF; j_call: TRBJ2-1; clone_size: NA; v_call: TRBV10-3; d_call: TRBD1
cdr3_nt: TGTGCCAGCAGTATAACTAGCCTAGAGACCCAGTACTTC; cdr3_aa: CASSITSLETQYF; j_call: TRBJ2-5; clone_size: many; v_call: TRBV12-3/TRBV12-4; d_call: NA
cdr3_nt: TGCAGTGCTAGACCTACGGGACTAGCGGTCTACGAGCAGTACTTC; cdr3_aa: CSARPTGLAVYEQYF; j_call: TRBJ2-7; clone_size: NA; v_call: TRBV20-1; d_call: TRBD2
cdr3_nt: TGTGCCAGCAGTGCCGGGACAGGAGATCAGCCCCAGCATTTT; cdr3_aa: CASSAGTGDQPQHF; j_call: TRBJ1-5; clone_size: NA; v_call: TRBV6-5; d_call: TRBD1
cdr3_nt: TGTGCCAGCAGCTTGGTCGGACAGGGGGCCTACAATGAGCAGTTCTTC; cdr3_aa: CASSLVGQGAYNEQFF; j_call: TRBJ2-1; clone_size: many; v_call: TRBV5-6; d_call: TRBD1
cdr3_nt: TGTGCCAGCAGAGCTTCCGGGGGGGCGGTGTCCGGGGAGCTGTTTTTT; cdr3_aa: CASRASGGAVSGELFF; j_call: TRBJ2-2; clone_size: NA; v_call: TRBV6-2/TRBV6-3; d_call: TRBD2
cdr3_nt: TGTGCCAGCAGTTTTGAGACTAGCGGGATACAGGAGCAGTACTTC; cdr3_aa: CASSFETSGIQEQYF; j_call: TRBJ2-7; clone_size: NA; v_call: TRBV28; d_call: TRBD2
cdr3_nt: TGCGCCAGCAGACTCCGGGACGGTGGCACAGATACGCAGTATTTT; cdr3_aa: CASRLRDGGTDTQYF; j_call: TRBJ2-3; clone_size: many; v_call: TRBV5-1; d_call: NA
cdr3_nt: TGCAGTGATCGGCAGACGTACAATGAGCAGTTCTTC; cdr3_aa: CSDRQTYNEQFF; j_call: TRBJ2-1; clone_size: many; v_call: TRBV20-1; d_call: NA
cdr3_nt: TGTGCCAGCAGCTTAGAATCCTGGGGGCCTTTTACAGATACGCAGTATTTT; cdr3_aa: CASSLESWGPFTDTQYF; j_call: TRBJ2-3; clone_size: NA; v_call: TRBV7-9; d_call: NA
cdr3_nt: TGCAGTGCAAGCACGGGCGCGCTCCAAGAGACCCAGTACTTC; cdr3_aa: CSASTGALQETQYF; j_call: TRBJ2-5; clone_size: few; v_call: TRBV20-1; d_call: NA
cdr3_nt: TGTGCCAGCAGCGTGGGTCCTAATGAAAAACTGTTTTTT; cdr3_aa: CASSVGPNEKLFF; j_call: TRBJ1-4; clone_size: many; v_call: TRBV9; d_call: NA
cdr3_nt: TGTGCCAGCAGCTTCAGGGGTCTGGGGAACGAGCAGTACTTC; cdr3_aa: CASSFRGLGNEQYF; j_call: TRBJ2-7; clone_size: NA; v_call: TRBV27; d_call: NA
cdr3_nt: TGTGCCAGCAGCCTAGGACAGGGGTTTCAGTTCTTC; cdr3_aa: CASSLGQGFQFF; j_call: TRBJ2-1; clone_size: many; v_call: TRBV11-2; d_call: TRBD1
cdr3_nt: TGTGCCAGCAGCGTAGGTGGGAGTGGTAGCACAGATACGCAGTATTTT; cdr3_aa: CASSVGGSGSTDTQYF; j_call: TRBJ2-3; clone_size: many; v_call: TRBV9; d_call: NA
cdr3_nt: TGTGCCAGCAGTCAAGGGGCCCGTTCAGATACGCAGTATTTT; cdr3_aa: CASSQGARSDTQYF; j_call: TRBJ2-3; clone_size: few; v_call: TRBV7-2; d_call: NA
cdr3_nt: TGTGCCAGCAGCGTACAGCCTCAGATTACCTACGAGCAGTACTTC; cdr3_aa: CASSVQPQITYEQYF; j_call: TRBJ2-7; clone_size: many; v_call: TRBV7-2; d_call: NA
cdr3_nt: TGCGCCAGCAGCCCGGAGGTCAGGGGACCCTACGAGCAGTACTTC; cdr3_aa: CASSPEVRGPYEQYF; j_call: TRBJ2-7; clone_size: NA; v_call: TRBV4-1; d_call: NA
cdr3_nt: TGTGCCAGCAGTTGGACAGGGGACCGTTCCAAGCAGTACTTC; cdr3_aa: CASSWTGDRSKQYF; j_call: TRBJ2-7; clone_size: many; v_call: TRBV12-3/TRBV12-4; d_call: TRBD1
cdr3_nt: TGTGCCAGCAGCTTTGAGCGCGGGGAGACCCAGTACTTC; cdr3_aa: CASSFERGETQYF; j_call: TRBJ2-5; clone_size: many; v_call: TRBV7-3; d_call: NA
cdr3_nt: TGTGCCAGCAAGGGCGGAGGGAATCCCCTGGGGACCCAGTACTTC; cdr3_aa: CASKGGGNPLGTQYF; j_call: TRBJ2-5; clone_size: many; v_call: TRBV6-2/TRBV6-3; d_call: NA
cdr3_nt: TGTGCTAGTGGTTTGGTAAGCGGGTTGCAGGCTTTCTTT; cdr3_aa: CASGLVSGLQAFF; j_call: TRBJ1-1; clone_size: few; v_call: TRBV12-5; d_call: NA
cdr3_nt: TGCAGCGCAGGATCCTCCTACGAGCAGTACTTC; cdr3_aa: CSAGSSYEQYF; j_call: TRBJ2-7; clone_size: many; v_call: TRBV29-1; d_call: NA
cdr3_nt: TGTGCCAGCAGCTTAGGTAGGGGGACCACTGAAGCTTTCTTT; cdr3_aa: CASSLGRGTTEAFF; j_call: TRBJ1-1; clone_size: many; v_call: TRBV7-2; d_call: NA
cdr3_nt: TGTGCCAGCAGCTTAGGACTGTCAGCGGCTCATGAGCAGTACTTC; cdr3_aa: CASSLGLSAAHEQYF; j_call: TRBJ2-5; clone_size: NA; v_call: TRBV7-3; d_call: NA
cdr3_nt: TGCGCCAGCACCCGCGGCGTTGGGGAGACCCAGTACTTC; cdr3_aa: CASTRGVGETQYF; j_call: TRBJ2-5; clone_size: many; v_call: TRBV5-1; d_call: NA
cdr3_nt: TGTGCCAGCAACACAGCCTTCAATCAGCCCCAGCATTTT; cdr3_aa: CASNTAFNQPQHF; j_call: TRBJ1-5; clone_size: many; v_call: TRBV6-6; d_call: NA
cdr3_nt: TGTGCCAGCGGATACAGTGCCCAAGAAAAGCTGTTTTTT; cdr3_aa: CASGYSAQEKLFF; j_call: TRBJ1-4; clone_size: NA; v_call: TRBV2; d_call: NA
cdr3_nt: TGCGCCAGCAGCTTGACAGTCACTAATGAAAAACTGTTTTTT; cdr3_aa: CASSLTVTNEKLFF; j_call: TRBJ1-4; clone_size: few; v_call: TRBV5-1; d_call: NA
cdr3_nt: TGTGCCAGCAGCCTCGGGGGTTTATATAATTCACCCCTCCACTTT; cdr3_aa: CASSLGGLYNSPLHF; j_call: TRBJ1-6; clone_size: NA; v_call: TRBV7-9; d_call: NA
cdr3_nt: TGTGCCAGCAGCCAAGGTAGGGGAAAGGACTACGAGCAGTACTTC; cdr3_aa: CASSQGRGKDYEQYF; j_call: TRBJ2-7; clone_size: many; v_call: TRBV4-2; d_call: NA
cdr3_nt: TGTGCCAGCAGCCAAGTTGGGACAGCAACTAATGAAAAACTGTTTTTT; cdr3_aa: CASSQVGTATNEKLFF; j_call: TRBJ1-4; clone_size: many; v_call: TRBV4-2; d_call: TRBD1
cdr3_nt: TGTGCCAGCAGCTTAGAGGCTGACAGATACAATGAGCAGTTCTTC; cdr3_aa: CASSLEADRYNEQFF; j_call: TRBJ2-1; clone_size: many; v_call: TRBV7-2; d_call: NA
cdr3_nt: TGCAGCGTTGAGGGACTGCTGGAGCAGTACTTC; cdr3_aa: CSVEGLLEQYF; j_call: TRBJ2-7; clone_size: NA; v_call: TRBV29-1; d_call: NA
cdr3_nt: TGTGCCAGCAGCCCCTCGGACAGCTACAATGAGCAGTTCTTC; cdr3_aa: CASSPSDSYNEQFF; j_call: TRBJ2-1; clone_size: many; v_call: TRBV5-6; d_call: NA
cdr3_nt: TGTGCCAGCTCAGCGGACAGGGACCAGAACTATGGCTACACCTTC; cdr3_aa: CASSADRDQNYGYTF; j_call: TRBJ1-2; clone_size: few; v_call: TRBV18; d_call: TRBD1
cdr3_nt: TGTGCCAGCAGTTACGGACAGGGGGGGGATCAGCCCCAGCATTTT; cdr3_aa: CASSYGQGGDQPQHF; j_call: TRBJ1-5; clone_size: NA; v_call: TRBV6-6; d_call: TRBD1
cdr3_nt: TGTGCCAGCATCCCGGACAGGGGGCCTATGGATACGCAGTATTTT; cdr3_aa: CASIPDRGPMDTQYF; j_call: TRBJ2-3; clone_size: many; v_call: TRBV2; d_call: TRBD1
cdr3_nt: TGTGCCAGCTCCGGGGCGGTCACAGATACGCAGTATTTT; cdr3_aa: CASSGAVTDTQYF; j_call: TRBJ2-3; clone_size: many; v_call: TRBV9; d_call: NA
cdr3_nt: TGTGCCATCGTACAGGGTCAAGAGACCCAGTACTTC; cdr3_aa: CAIVQGQETQYF; j_call: TRBJ2-5; clone_size: NA; v_call: TRBV12-3/TRBV12-4; d_call: NA
cdr3_nt: TGCAGTGCACCGACCTTGATCCCGGGGAAAAACATTCAGTACTTC; cdr3_aa: CSAPTLIPGKNIQYF; j_call: TRBJ2-4; clone_size: many; v_call: TRBV20-1; d_call: NA
cdr3_nt: TGTGCCAGCAGCTTTTCAGGGGCGGGGACCGGGGAGCTGTTTTTT; cdr3_aa: CASSFSGAGTGELFF; j_call: TRBJ2-2; clone_size: many; v_call: TRBV7-2; d_call: NA
cdr3_nt: TGTGCCAGCAGTTACTACTCGGGGGGGAGGTCACCCCTCCACTTT; cdr3_aa: CASSYYSGGRSPLHF; j_call: TRBJ1-6; clone_size: many; v_call: TRBV6-5; d_call: NA